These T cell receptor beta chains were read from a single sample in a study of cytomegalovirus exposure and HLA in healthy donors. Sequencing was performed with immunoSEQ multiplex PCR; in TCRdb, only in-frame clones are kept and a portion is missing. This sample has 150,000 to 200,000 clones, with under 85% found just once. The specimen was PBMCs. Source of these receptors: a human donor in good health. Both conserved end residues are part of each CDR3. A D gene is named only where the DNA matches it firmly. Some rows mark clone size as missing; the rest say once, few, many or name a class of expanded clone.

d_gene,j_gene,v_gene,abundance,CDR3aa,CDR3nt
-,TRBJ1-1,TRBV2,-,CANSVQGGVGAFF,TGTGCAAACAGCGTGCAGGGTGGCGTGGGAGCTTTCTTT
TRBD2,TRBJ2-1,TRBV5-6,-,CASSSTSGGYNEQFF,TGTGCCAGCAGCTCTACTAGCGGGGGGTACAATGAGCAGTTCTTC
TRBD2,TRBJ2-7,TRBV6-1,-,CASSEGLAGESYEQYF,TGTGCCAGCAGTGAAGGACTAGCGGGGGAATCCTACGAGCAGTACTTC
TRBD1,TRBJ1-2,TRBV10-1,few,CASTEGTGEQSNYGYTF,TGCGCCAGCACCGAGGGGACAGGGGAGCAGTCTAACTATGGCTACACCTTC
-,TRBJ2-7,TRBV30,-,CAWRWGGIDEQYF,TGTGCCTGGAGGTGGGGGGGCATCGACGAGCAGTACTTC
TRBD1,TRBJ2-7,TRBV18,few,CASSPEGQGTYEQYF,TGTGCCAGCTCACCGGAGGGACAGGGGACCTACGAGCAGTACTTC
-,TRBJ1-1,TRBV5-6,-,CASSLSGGTNTEAFF,TGTGCCAGCAGCTTGAGCGGGGGCACGAACACTGAAGCTTTCTTT
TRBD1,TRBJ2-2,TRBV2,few,CASSGDRPDTGELFF,TGTGCCAGCAGTGGGGACAGACCAGACACCGGGGAGCTGTTTTTT
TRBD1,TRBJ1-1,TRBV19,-,CASRTGWVGNTEAFF,TGTGCCAGCAGGACAGGGTGGGTCGGGAACACTGAAGCTTTCTTT
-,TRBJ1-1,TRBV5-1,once,CASSLWGQDTEAFF,TGCGCCAGCAGCTTGTGGGGGCAGGACACTGAAGCTTTCTTT
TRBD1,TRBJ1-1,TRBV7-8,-,CASSSEGDRSLAFF,TGTGCCAGCAGCTCAGAGGGGGACAGGTCATTGGCTTTCTTT
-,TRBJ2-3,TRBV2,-,CASSSGTSPHTQYF,TGTGCCAGCAGTTCGGGTACTAGTCCCCATACGCAGTATTTT
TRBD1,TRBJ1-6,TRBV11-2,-,CASSSTGQDNSPLHF,TGTGCCAGCAGCTCCACGGGACAGGATAATTCACCCCTCCACTTT
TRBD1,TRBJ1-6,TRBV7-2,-,CASSPRGQGISPLHF,TGTGCCAGCAGCCCTCGCGGACAGGGGATTTCACCCCTCCACTTT
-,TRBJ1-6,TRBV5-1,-,CASSTGQDNSPLHF,TGCGCCAGCAGCACCGGACAAGATAATTCACCCCTCCACTTT
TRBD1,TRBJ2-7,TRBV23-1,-,CASSSSTGPYEQYF,TGCGCCAGCAGTTCGTCGACAGGGCCCTACGAGCAGTACTTC
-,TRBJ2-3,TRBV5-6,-,CASSPGLFTSTQYF,TGTGCCAGCAGCCCCGGACTATTCACTAGTACGCAGTATTTT
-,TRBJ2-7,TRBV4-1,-,CASSPRQGMSYEQYF,TGCGCCAGCAGCCCAAGGCAGGGAATGTCCTACGAGCAGTACTTC
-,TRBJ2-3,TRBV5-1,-,CASSLSSVGADTQYF,TGCGCCAGCAGCTTGAGTTCAGTGGGCGCAGATACGCAGTATTTT
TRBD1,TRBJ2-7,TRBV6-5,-,CASRTRDRGSYEQYF,TGTGCCAGCAGAACCCGGGACAGGGGTTCCTACGAGCAGTACTTC
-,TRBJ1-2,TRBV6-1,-,CASSETRVLNYGYTF,TGTGCCAGCAGTGAAACGAGGGTTCTTAACTATGGCTACACCTTC
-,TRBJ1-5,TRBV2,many,CASSVGGTYQPQHF,TGTGCCAGCAGTGTCGGGGGGACCTATCAGCCCCAGCATTTT
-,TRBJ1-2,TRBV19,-,CASSIGRAEYGYTF,TGTGCCAGTAGTATAGGCAGGGCCGAATATGGCTACACCTTC
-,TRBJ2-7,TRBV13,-,CASSLAVSYEQYF,TGTGCCAGCAGCTTAGCGGTCTCCTACGAGCAGTACTTC
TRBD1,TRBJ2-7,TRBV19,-,CASSLTGTGSYEQYF,TGTGCCAGTAGTCTAACCGGGACAGGGTCCTACGAGCAGTACTTC
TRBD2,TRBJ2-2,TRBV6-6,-,CASSGGGANTGELFF,TGTGCCAGCAGCGGCGGGGGGGCCAACACCGGGGAGCTGTTTTTT
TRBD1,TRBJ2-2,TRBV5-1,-,CASSFDRGSTGELFF,TGCGCCAGCAGCTTCGACAGGGGATCCACCGGGGAGCTGTTTTTT
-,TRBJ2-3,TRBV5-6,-,CASSLGPVRAMADTQYF,TGTGCCAGCAGCTTGGGGCCGGTCAGGGCGATGGCAGATACGCAGTATTTT
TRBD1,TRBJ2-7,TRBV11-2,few,CASSPGQGLSEQYF,TGTGCCAGCAGCCCGGGACAGGGCCTAAGCGAGCAGTACTTC
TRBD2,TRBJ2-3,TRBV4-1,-,CASSQGSPSGSSGTQYF,TGCGCCAGCAGCCAAGGGTCCCCTAGCGGGAGCTCTGGAACGCAGTATTTT
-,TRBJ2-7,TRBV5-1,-,CASSLAGIYEQYF,TGCGCCAGCAGCTTGGCGGGAATCTACGAGCAGTACTTC
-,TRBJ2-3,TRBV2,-,CASSEEQGITDTQYF,TGTGCCAGCAGTGAGGAACAGGGCATCACAGATACGCAGTATTTT
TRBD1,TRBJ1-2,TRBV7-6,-,CASSPGQGIYGYTF,TGTGCCAGCAGCCCGGGACAGGGGATCTATGGCTACACCTTC
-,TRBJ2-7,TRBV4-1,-,CASSPGALRGFSYEQYF,TGCGCCAGCAGCCCCGGGGCCCTCCGGGGGTTCTCCTACGAGCAGTACTTC
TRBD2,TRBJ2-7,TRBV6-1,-,CASTVGGGAYEQYF,TGTGCCAGCACGGTGGGTGGGGGGGCCTACGAGCAGTACTTC
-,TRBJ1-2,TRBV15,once,CATSRGGRTTTGIYGYTF,TGTGCCACCAGCAGAGGTGGGAGGACAACGACGGGGATCTATGGCTACACCTTC
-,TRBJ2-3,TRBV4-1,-,CASSHPGQLRTDTQYF,TGCGCCAGCAGCCACCCTGGACAGCTACGCACAGATACGCAGTATTTT
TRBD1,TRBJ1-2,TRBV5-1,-,CASSSTGIRSWGYTF,TGCGCCAGCAGCTCGACAGGGATAAGATCGTGGGGCTACACCTTC
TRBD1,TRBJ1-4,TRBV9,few,CASSPPGQDNEKLFF,TGTGCCAGCAGCCCTCCCGGACAGGATAATGAAAAACTGTTTTTT
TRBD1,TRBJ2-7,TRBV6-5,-,CASSGTGNSYEQYF,TGTGCCAGCAGTGGGACAGGGAACAGCTACGAGCAGTACTTC
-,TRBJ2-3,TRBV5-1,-,CASSSDSYATQYF,TGCGCCAGCAGCTCCGACAGTTATGCTACGCAGTATTTT
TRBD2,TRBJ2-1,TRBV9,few,CASSVEAGEYNEQFF,TGTGCCAGCAGCGTAGAGGCGGGGGAGTACAATGAGCAGTTCTTC
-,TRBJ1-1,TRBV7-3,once,CASSPQLEGYAEAFF,TGTGCCAGCAGCCCCCAATTGGAGGGGTATGCTGAAGCTTTCTTT
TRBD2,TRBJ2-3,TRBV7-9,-,CASSRWTSGGAGTQYF,TGTGCCAGCAGCCGCTGGACTAGCGGGGGGGCAGGTACGCAGTATTTT
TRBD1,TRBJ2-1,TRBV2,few,CASSGTGRNEQFF,TGTGCCAGCAGTGGGACAGGGCGGAATGAGCAGTTCTTC
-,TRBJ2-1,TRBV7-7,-,CASSLERGNEQFF,TGTGCTAGCAGCTTAGAAAGGGGGAATGAGCAGTTCTTC
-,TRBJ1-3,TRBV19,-,CASSPAAGGGNTIYF,TGTGCCAGTAGCCCCGCCGCGGGGGGAGGAAACACCATATATTTT
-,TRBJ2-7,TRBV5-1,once,CASSFLGSEQYF,TGCGCCAGCAGCTTTCTGGGGAGCGAGCAGTACTTC
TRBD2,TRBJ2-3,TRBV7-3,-,CASSLTAGGIDTQYF,TGTGCCAGCAGCTTAACGGCGGGGGGTATAGATACGCAGTATTTT
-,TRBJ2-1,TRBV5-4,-,CASSLASSRSSYNEQFF,TGTGCCAGCAGCTTGGCGTCGAGTAGGAGCTCCTACAATGAGCAGTTCTTC
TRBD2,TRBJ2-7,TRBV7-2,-,CASSLLAGVEQYF,TGTGCCAGCAGCTTACTAGCGGGGGTCGAGCAGTACTTC
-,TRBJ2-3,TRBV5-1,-,CASSSGVVTDTQYF,TGCGCCAGCAGCTCCGGGGTGGTGACAGATACGCAGTATTTT
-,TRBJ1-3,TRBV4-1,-,CASSPWEVAGNTIYF,TGCGCCAGCAGCCCCTGGGAGGTCGCTGGAAACACCATATATTTT
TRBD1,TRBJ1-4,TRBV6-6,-,CASTTGGEANEKLFF,TGTGCCAGCACTACAGGGGGAGAAGCTAATGAAAAACTGTTTTTT